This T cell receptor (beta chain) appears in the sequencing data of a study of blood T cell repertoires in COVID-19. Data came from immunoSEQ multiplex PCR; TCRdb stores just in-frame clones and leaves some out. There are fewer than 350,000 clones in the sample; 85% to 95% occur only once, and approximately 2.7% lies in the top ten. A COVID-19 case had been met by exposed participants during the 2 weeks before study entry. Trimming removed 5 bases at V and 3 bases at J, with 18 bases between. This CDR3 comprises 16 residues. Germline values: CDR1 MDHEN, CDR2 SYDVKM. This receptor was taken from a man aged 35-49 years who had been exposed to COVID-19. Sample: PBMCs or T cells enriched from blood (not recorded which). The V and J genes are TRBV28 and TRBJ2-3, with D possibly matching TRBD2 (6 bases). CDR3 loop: CASSPASAVNTDTQYF. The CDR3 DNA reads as TGTGCCAGCAGTCCAGCTAGCGCGGTCAATACAGATACGCAGTATTTT.